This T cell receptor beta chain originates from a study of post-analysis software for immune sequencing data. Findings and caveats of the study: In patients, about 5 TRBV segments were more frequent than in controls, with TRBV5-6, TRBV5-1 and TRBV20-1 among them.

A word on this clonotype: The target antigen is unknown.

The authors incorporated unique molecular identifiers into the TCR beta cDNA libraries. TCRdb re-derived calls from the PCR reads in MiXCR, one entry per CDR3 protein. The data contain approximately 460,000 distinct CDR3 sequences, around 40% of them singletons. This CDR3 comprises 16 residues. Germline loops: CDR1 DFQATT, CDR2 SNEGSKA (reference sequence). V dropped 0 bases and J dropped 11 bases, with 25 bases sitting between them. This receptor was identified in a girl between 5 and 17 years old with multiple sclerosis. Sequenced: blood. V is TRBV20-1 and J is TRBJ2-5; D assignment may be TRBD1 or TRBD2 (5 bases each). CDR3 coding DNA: TGCAGTGCTAGAGATATGGGACCCCAAACCTACAATGAGCAGTACTTC. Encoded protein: CSARDMGPQTYNEQYF.